This T cell receptor beta chain was found in a study of blood T cell repertoires in COVID-19. This clone was found once. Per the original data handling: Reference gene primer amplification gave nucleated cell count estimates. Here immunoSEQ multiplex PCR was the method, and the copy in TCRdb shows in-frame clones only, minus some. That table is the source of V, J and clone size, and D and trimming were worked out from the DNA. This table holds under 150,000 clones, about 90% found once. V dropped 6 bases and J dropped 0 bases, with 14 bases sitting between them. The CDR3 contains 15 residues. From germline, CDR1 is MNHEY and CDR2 SVGAGI.

This TCR was recovered from a woman between 50 and 59 years old who had recovered from COVID-19. The rearrangement links TRBV6-5 to TRBJ1-1; D is possibly TRBD1 (5 bases). Sequenced: peripheral blood. The CDR3 loop is CASSLGGGMNTEAFF. The CDR3 nucleotides are TGTGCCAGCAGCCTCGGTGGGGGGATGAACACTGAAGCTTTCTTT.